This T cell receptor beta chain was identified in a study of blood T cell repertoires in COVID-19. Study information: Specimens from acute and convalescent COVID-19 originated in the United States, Italy and Spain. Nucleic acid was either cDNA or gDNA, and it came from T cells, B-cell-depleted T cells, or PBMCs.

The CDR3 covers 14 residues. The germline V gene encodes CDR1 LNHDA and CDR2 SQIVND (reference sequence). Trimming cost V 5 bases and J 2 bases; bases outside gene matches: 5. In the original processing: Reference gene primers were amplified, and this amplification served to estimate nucleated cell counts. Method: immunoSEQ multiplex PCR; TCRdb's copy keeps in-frame clones and lacks some. V, J and clone size reflect that table, while D and trimming were determined from the DNA. Of some 180,000 clones in the sample, about four fifths were seen once. This clonotype originated in a woman older than 75 with COVID-19, enrolled during active disease. The chain uses TRBV19 and TRBJ2-5; 7 bases map to TRBD1. Source material: peripheral blood. CDR3 in amino acids: CASSSTGLQETQYF. The CDR3 DNA reads as TGTGCCAGTAGTTCGACAGGGCTTCAAGAGACCCAGTACTTC.